Presented here are 13 T cell receptor beta chains from one specimen sequenced in a study of T cell responses to AZD1222 COVID-19 vaccine. TCRdb's table, derived via immunoSEQ multiplex PCR, lists solely in-frame clones and lacks some. Here the sample spans under 150,000 clones, about 91% being singletons. The sequenced sample was peripheral blood, obtained on day 0 of AZD1222 vaccination. These receptors were obtained from an adult in good health.

The chain employs TRBV7-9 and TRBJ2-3, with D perhaps being TRBD1 or TRBD2 (5 bases each). Trimming shortened V by 2 bases and J by 3 bases, and 9 bases separated the two germline ends. Germline lookup yields CDR1 SEHNR and CDR2 FQNEAQ (reference sequence). The CDR3 is made up of 14 amino acids. The CDR3 DNA follows: TGTGCCAGCAGCTTAAGGGACGCGACAGATACGCAGTATTTT. Its protein is CASSLRDATDTQYF.

This sequence joins TRBV20-1 and TRBJ1-5, with TRBD1 matching over 7 bases. This CDR3 comprises 15 residues. The germline gives CDR1 DFQATT, CDR2 SNEGSKA (reference sequence). J gave up 1 base and V 3 bases, and 6 bases lay outside the gene matches. CDR3 amino acids: CSASFRGLSNQPQHF. CDR3 nucleotides: TGCAGTGCTAGTTTCAGGGGGTTGAGCAATCAGCCCCAGCATTTT.

CDR3 loop: CASIRRTGNLNTEAFF. The CDR3 coding sequence is TGTGCCAGCATTCGACGGACAGGCAATTTGAACACTGAAGCTTTCTTT. The genes are TRBV3-1 (or the pseudogene TRBV3-2) and TRBJ1-1; TRBD1 aligns across 7 bases. From germline, CDR1 is LGHDT and CDR2 YNNKEL (reference sequence). The V segment lost 7 bases and the J segment 0 bases; nucleotides outside the gene matches: 11. This CDR3 region has 16 residues.

V usage is TRBV14 and J usage is TRBJ1-3; the D gene is possibly TRBD1 (6 bases). Trimming pared 1 base from V and 4 bases from J, leaving 14 bases between. Germline V gene sequence: CDR1 SGHDN, CDR2 FVKESK. The CDR3 is 16 residues long. The CDR3 sequence is CASSQGFGTSGNTIYF. The DNA for the CDR3 is TGTGCCAGCAGCCAAGGCTTCGGGACATCCGGAAACACCATATATTTT.

V is TRBV15 and J is TRBJ1-5, with D unclear. The CDR3 has 17 amino acids. The ends were cut back, 1 base at V and 0 bases at J, with 13 bases in the middle. Germline V CDR1 and CDR2: LNHNV, YYDKDF (reference sequence). The CDR3 loop reads CATSRVRNTNSNQPQHF. The CDR3 DNA is TGTGCCACCAGCAGAGTTAGGAACACAAATAGCAATCAGCCCCAGCATTTT.

V and J are TRBV28 and TRBJ1-2, with TRBD1 matching 10 bases. Germline V CDR1 and CDR2: MDHEN, SYDVKM. V shed 5 bases and J 4 bases; nucleotides not matched to a gene: 7. CDR3 length: 15 amino acids. Written as DNA, the CDR3 is TGTGCCAGCAGTACCCTCGGACAGGGGGTCTATGGCTACACCTTC. Translating gives CASSTLGQGVYGYTF.

The chain recombines TRBV12-2 with TRBJ1-4; TRBD1 is the table's D call and was not checked against the DNA. TRBV12-2 is flagged as a pseudogene. This CDR3 spans 17 amino acids. This chain's CDR3 is CASRFHWRGGWHEKLFF. In DNA form, the CDR3 reads TGTGCAAGTCGCTTCCATTGGCGAGGGGGTTGGCATGAAAAACTGTTTTTT.

The CDR3 protein is CSASRTGWVAGYTF. CDR3 DNA sequence: TGCAGTGCTAGTAGGACAGGGTGGGTGGCTGGCTACACCTTC. The chain joins TRBV20-1 to TRBJ1-2, with 8 positions matching TRBD1. CDR1 DFQATT and CDR2 SNEGSKA come from the germline V gene (reference sequence). The CDR3 totals 14 residues. Trimming cost V 3 bases and J 7 bases; bases outside gene matches: 10.

The chain joins TRBV4-1 to TRBJ1-2; D call uncertain. The CDR3 has 14 amino acids. From germline, CDR1 is MGHRA and CDR2 YSYEKL. Deletions cut 0 bases from V and 8 bases from J, with 13 bases between. The CDR3 sequence is CASSQDLNVGGYTF. The DNA for the CDR3 is TGCGCCAGCAGCCAAGATCTTAATGTAGGAGGCTACACCTTC.

The chain links TRBV21-1 to TRBJ2-7; TRBD2, the table's D call, lacks a check against the DNA. TRBV21-1 constitutes a pseudogene. CDR3 length: 12 amino acids. The CDR3 region has the DNA TGTGCCAGCAGGAAGAGGGTTGATGAGCAGTACTTC. It yields the protein CASRKRVDEQYF.

The chain combines TRBV11-3 with TRBJ2-2, with TRBD1 matching over 8 bases. There are 15 residues in the CDR3. Trimming at V came to 4 bases and at J to 4 bases, leaving 5 bases not matched to a gene. The germline gives CDR1 SGHNT, CDR2 YENEEA. The CDR3 nucleotides read TGTGCCAGCAGCTCGACAGGGGTGCCCACCGGGGAGCTGTTTTTT. Protein sequence: CASSSTGVPTGELFF.

The chain joins TRBV7-3 to TRBJ2-3; perhaps TRBD2 as D (5 bases). V shed 5 bases and J shed 6 bases, with 15 bases lying between them. CDR1 and CDR2 (germline): SGHTA, FQGTGA. The CDR3 consists of 14 residues. CDR3 amino acids: CASSPPGVRDTQYF. DNA for the CDR3: TGTGCCAGCAGCCCCCCCGGGGTAAGGGATACGCAGTATTTT.

This rearrangement joins TRBV25-1 to TRBJ1-2; unclear D gene. Germline assignment: CDR1 MGHDK and CDR2 SYGVNS. The V end was cut by 1 base, the J end by 7 bases, with 10 bases between. CDR3 length: 13 amino acids. The CDR3 nucleotides are TGTGCCAGCAGTGAATCGCGGACGTTTGGCTACACCTTC. This codes for CASSESRTFGYTF.